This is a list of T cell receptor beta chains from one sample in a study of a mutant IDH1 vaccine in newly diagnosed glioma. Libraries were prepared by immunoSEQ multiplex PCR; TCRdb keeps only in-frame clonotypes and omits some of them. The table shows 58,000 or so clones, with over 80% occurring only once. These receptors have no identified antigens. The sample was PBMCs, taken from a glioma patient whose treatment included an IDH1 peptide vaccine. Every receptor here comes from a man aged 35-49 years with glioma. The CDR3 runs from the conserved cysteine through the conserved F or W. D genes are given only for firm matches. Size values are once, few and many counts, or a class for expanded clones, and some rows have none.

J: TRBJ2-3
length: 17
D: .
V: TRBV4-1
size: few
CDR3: CASSRGWVSTGADTQYF
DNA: TGCGCCAGCAGCCGCGGTTGGGTTTCTACCGGAGCAGATACGCAGTATTTT

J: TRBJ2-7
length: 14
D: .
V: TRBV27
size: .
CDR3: CASSFWDGSYEQYF
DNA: TGTGCCAGCAGTTTCTGGGACGGATCCTACGAGCAGTACTTC

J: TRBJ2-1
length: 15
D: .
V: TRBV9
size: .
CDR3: CASTLVEGTWGEQFF
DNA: TGTGCCAGCACTTTGGTCGAAGGGACTTGGGGGGAGCAGTTCTTC

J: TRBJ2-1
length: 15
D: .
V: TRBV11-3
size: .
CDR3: CASSLAPSSYNEQFF
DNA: TGTGCCAGCAGCTTAGCCCCCTCCTCCTACAATGAGCAGTTCTTC

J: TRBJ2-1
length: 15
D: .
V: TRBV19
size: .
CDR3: CASTHGSAEGYEQFF
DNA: TGTGCCAGTACCCACGGATCCGCAGAGGGGTATGAGCAGTTCTTC

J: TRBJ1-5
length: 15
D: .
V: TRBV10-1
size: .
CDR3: CASSESGRGNQPQHF
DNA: TGCGCCAGCAGTGAGTCCGGCAGGGGCAATCAGCCCCAGCATTTT

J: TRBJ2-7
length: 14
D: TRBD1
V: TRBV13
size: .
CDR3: CASSLYQGVDEQYF
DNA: TGTGCCAGCAGCTTATACCAGGGGGTCGACGAGCAGTACTTC

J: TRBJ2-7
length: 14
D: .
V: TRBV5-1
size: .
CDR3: CASSLGMRPYEQYF
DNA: TGCGCCAGCAGCTTGGGAATGCGTCCCTACGAGCAGTACTTC

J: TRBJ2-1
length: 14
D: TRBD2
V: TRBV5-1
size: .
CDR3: CASSSALAGNEQFF
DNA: TGCGCCAGCAGTTCCGCGCTAGCGGGAAATGAGCAGTTCTTC

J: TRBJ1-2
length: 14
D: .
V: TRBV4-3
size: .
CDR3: CASSQGGLNYGYTF
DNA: TGCGCCAGCAGCCAAGGGGGACTTAACTATGGCTACACCTTC

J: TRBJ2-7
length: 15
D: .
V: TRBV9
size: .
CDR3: CASSVGEAVAYEQYF
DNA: TGTGCCAGCAGCGTAGGAGAGGCCGTAGCCTACGAGCAGTACTTC

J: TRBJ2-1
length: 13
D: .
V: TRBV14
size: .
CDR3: CASRRDLDNEQFF
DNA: TGTGCCAGCAGGCGGGACCTCGACAATGAGCAGTTCTTC

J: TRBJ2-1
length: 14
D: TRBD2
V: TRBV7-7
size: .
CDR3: CASSAGVVGNEQFF
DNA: TGTGCTAGCTCTGCGGGAGTTGTGGGCAATGAGCAGTTCTTC

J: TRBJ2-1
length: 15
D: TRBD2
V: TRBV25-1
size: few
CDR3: CASSELAGAYNEQFF
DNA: TGTGCCAGCAGTGAATTGGCGGGGGCCTACAATGAGCAGTTCTTC

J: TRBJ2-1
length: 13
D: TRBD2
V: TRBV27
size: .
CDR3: CASSGLALDEQFF
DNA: TGTGCCAGCTCGGGACTAGCTCTTGATGAGCAGTTCTTC

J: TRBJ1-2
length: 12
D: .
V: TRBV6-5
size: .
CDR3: CASTQGGYGYTF
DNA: TGTGCCAGCACCCAGGGTGGGTATGGCTACACCTTC

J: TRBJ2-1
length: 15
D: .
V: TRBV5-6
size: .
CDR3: CASSLRTRRGDEQFF
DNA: TGTGCCAGCAGCTTACGAACCCGCAGGGGGGATGAGCAGTTCTTC

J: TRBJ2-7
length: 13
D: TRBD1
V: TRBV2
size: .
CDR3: CASSADRTYEQYF
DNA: TGTGCCAGCAGTGCGGACAGGACCTACGAGCAGTACTTC

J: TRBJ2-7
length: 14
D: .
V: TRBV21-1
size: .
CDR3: CASSNSRDFYEQYF
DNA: TGTGCCAGCAGCAATTCCCGGGACTTCTACGAGCAGTACTTC

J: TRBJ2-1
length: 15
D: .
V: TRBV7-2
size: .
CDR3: CASSHTGHPYNEQFF
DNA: TGTGCCAGCAGCCACACGGGACACCCCTACAATGAGCAGTTCTTC

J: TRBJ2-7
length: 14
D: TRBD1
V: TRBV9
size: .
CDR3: CASSTRTGWSEQYF
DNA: TGTGCCAGCAGCACCCGGACAGGGTGGTCCGAGCAGTACTTC

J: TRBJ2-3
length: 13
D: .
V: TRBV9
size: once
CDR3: CASSALSLDTQYF
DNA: TGTGCCAGCAGCGCTTTAAGTCTAGATACGCAGTATTTT

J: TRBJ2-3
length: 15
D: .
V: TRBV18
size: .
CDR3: CASSPVGGGTDTQYF
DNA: TGTGCCAGCTCACCGGTTGGGGGAGGCACAGATACGCAGTATTTT

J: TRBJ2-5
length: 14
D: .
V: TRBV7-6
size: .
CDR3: CASSLSEAQETQYF
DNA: TGTGCCAGCAGCTTATCCGAAGCCCAAGAGACCCAGTACTTC

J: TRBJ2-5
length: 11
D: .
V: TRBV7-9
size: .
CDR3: CASSQEETQYF
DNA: TGTGCCAGCAGCCAGGAAGAGACCCAGTACTTC

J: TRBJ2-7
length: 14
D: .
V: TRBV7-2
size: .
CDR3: CASSFRGGRDEQYF
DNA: TGTGCCAGCAGCTTTAGGGGAGGTCGAGACGAGCAGTACTTC

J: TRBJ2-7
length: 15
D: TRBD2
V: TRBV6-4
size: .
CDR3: CASSDSPGGRNEQYF
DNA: TGTGCCAGCAGTGACTCCCCGGGAGGGAGGAACGAGCAGTACTTC

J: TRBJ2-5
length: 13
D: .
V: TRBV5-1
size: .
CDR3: CASSTGVQETQYF
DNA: TGCGCCAGCAGCACCGGGGTACAAGAGACCCAGTACTTC

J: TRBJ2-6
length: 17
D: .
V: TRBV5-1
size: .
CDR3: CASSLGRAPSGANVLTF
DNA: TGCGCCAGCAGCTTGGGAAGGGCGCCCTCTGGGGCCAACGTCCTGACTTTC

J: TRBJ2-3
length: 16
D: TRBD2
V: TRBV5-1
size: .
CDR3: CASSLGSSGTTDTQYF
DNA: TGCGCCAGCAGCTTGGGGTCTAGCGGGACCACAGATACGCAGTATTTT

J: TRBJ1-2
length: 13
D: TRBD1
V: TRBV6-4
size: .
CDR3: CASSTRQGYGYTF
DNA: TGTGCCAGCAGCACGAGACAGGGCTATGGCTACACCTTC

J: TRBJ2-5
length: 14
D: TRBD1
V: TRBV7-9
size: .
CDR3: CASSAGTGGETQYF
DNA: TGTGCCAGCAGCGCCGGGACAGGGGGAGAGACCCAGTACTTC

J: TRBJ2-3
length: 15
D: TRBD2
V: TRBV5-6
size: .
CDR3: CASSLGAGGTDTQYF
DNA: TGTGCCAGCAGCTTGGGAGCGGGAGGAACAGATACGCAGTATTTT

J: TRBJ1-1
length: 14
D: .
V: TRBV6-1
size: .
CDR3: CASTSFAGNTEAFF
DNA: TGTGCCAGCACCTCTTTTGCGGGAAACACTGAAGCTTTCTTT

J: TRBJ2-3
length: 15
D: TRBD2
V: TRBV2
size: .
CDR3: CASSEVAGVRYTQYF
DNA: TGTGCCAGCAGTGAAGTAGCGGGAGTTAGGTATACGCAGTATTTT

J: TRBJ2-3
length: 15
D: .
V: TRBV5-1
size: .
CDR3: CASSGGRGPTDTQYF
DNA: TGCGCCAGCAGTGGGGGCAGGGGACCCACAGATACGCAGTATTTT

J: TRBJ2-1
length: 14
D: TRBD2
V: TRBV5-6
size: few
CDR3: CASSLGLGRNEQFF
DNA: TGTGCCAGCAGCCTTGGACTAGGTAGGAATGAGCAGTTCTTC

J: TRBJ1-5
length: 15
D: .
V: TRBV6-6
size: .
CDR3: CASSYSTWLDQPQHF
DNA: TGTGCCAGCAGTTACTCGACCTGGCTAGATCAGCCCCAGCATTTT

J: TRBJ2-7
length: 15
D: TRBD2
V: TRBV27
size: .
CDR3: CASSRLAEPHNEQYF
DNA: TGTGCCAGCAGCCGCCTAGCGGAACCGCACAACGAGCAGTACTTC

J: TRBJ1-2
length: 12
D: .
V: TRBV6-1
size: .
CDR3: CASSEVLTGYTF
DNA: TGTGCCAGCAGTGAGGTATTAACGGGCTACACCTTC

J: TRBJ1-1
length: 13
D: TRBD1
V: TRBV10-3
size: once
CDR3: CAIRPGGDTEAFF
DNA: TGTGCCATCAGGCCAGGGGGGGACACTGAAGCTTTCTTT

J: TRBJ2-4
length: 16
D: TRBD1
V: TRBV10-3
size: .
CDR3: CAIRDGTETKGHIQYF
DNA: TGTGCCATCAGGGACGGGACAGAGACAAAAGGGCACATTCAGTACTTC

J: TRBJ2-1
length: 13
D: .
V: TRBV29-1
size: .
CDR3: CSARPSLYNEQFF
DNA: TGCAGCGCCAGACCCTCCCTCTACAATGAGCAGTTCTTC

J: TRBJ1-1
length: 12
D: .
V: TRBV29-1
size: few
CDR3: CSVVGVNTEAFF
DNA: TGCAGCGTTGTGGGGGTGAACACTGAAGCTTTCTTT

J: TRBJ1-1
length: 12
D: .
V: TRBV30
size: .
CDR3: CAHCWGYTEAFF
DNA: TGTGCCCACTGTTGGGGCTACACTGAAGCTTTCTTT

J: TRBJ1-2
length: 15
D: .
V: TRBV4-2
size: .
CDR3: CASSQDKSVGRGYTF
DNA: TGTGCCAGCAGCCAAGATAAGTCGGTCGGCCGGGGCTACACCTTC

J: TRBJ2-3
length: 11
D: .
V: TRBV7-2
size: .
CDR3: CASTITDTQYF
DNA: TGTGCCAGCACGATTACAGATACGCAGTATTTT

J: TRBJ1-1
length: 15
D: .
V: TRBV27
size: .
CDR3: CASSLNPTGNTEAFF
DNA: TGTGCCAGCAGTTTAAACCCCACGGGGAACACTGAAGCTTTCTTT